The rows below give T cell receptor beta chains drawn from one sample of a study of cytomegalovirus exposure and HLA in healthy donors. This table comes from immunoSEQ multiplex PCR, and its TCRdb copy is limited to in-frame clones, with some not included. The data show about 120,000 clones, roughly 18% seen once. Sequencing was carried out using PBMCs. The receptors come from a female donor in good health and CMV-seropositive. CDR3s include the opening cysteine and the closing phenylalanine or tryptophan. Fields, in order: V gene, clone size, CDR3 length, J gene, CDR3 protein. Some rows have no size entry. The others give once, few or many, or a class for an expanded clone.

TRBV27	NA	15	TRBJ2-7	CASSLYWGDTYEQYF
TRBV4-2	NA	18	TRBJ2-1	CASSQRGSGQGSYNEQFF
TRBV11-2	few	16	TRBJ1-1	CASSWGGGGWDTEAFF
TRBV5-1	few	17	TRBJ2-3	CASSLEGDRGGTDTQYF
TRBV2	few	17	TRBJ2-2	CASSERIVGGYTGELFF
TRBV28	NA	16	TRBJ2-1	CASRRPGLAGYNEQFF
TRBV7-2	NA	14	TRBJ2-7	CASSLRGYSYEQYF
TRBV28	few	12	TRBJ2-3	CASSSSLYTQYF
TRBV10-1	few	16	TRBJ2-5	CASSDSLAGGRETQYF
TRBV9	NA	14	TRBJ1-1	CASPGGQGCTEAFF
TRBV7-2	NA	15	TRBJ2-2	CASSLDAGLTGELFF
TRBV27	few	15	TRBJ2-3	CASKGAAGRTDTQYF
TRBV6-5	few	15	TRBJ2-7	CASSYGGRSSYEQYF
TRBV29-1	NA	15	TRBJ2-2	CSVERAGVGTGELFF
TRBV7-2	NA	14	TRBJ1-4	CASSLQGEDEKLFF
TRBV7-9	few	13	TRBJ2-5	CASSQAAAKTQYF
TRBV7-2	NA	15	TRBJ1-2	CASSLFSGQDYGYTF
TRBV27	NA	15	TRBJ2-6	CASSLVGTGANVLTF
TRBV7-2	few	12	TRBJ1-2	CASSSEGAGYTF
TRBV5-1	few	13	TRBJ2-7	CASSLEQIYEQYF
TRBV30	NA	14	TRBJ1-3	CAWMDRDSGNTIYF
TRBV2	few	13	TRBJ1-2	CASRDEGAYGYTF
TRBV4-2	few	13	TRBJ1-2	CASSPGRGDGYTF
TRBV5-1	few	16	TRBJ2-1	CASSLFQGIHNNEQFF
TRBV5-6	NA	15	TRBJ2-5	CASSWAGLAGETQYF
TRBV11-2	NA	13	TRBJ2-5	CASTSQGRETQYF
TRBV5-1	NA	14	TRBJ2-1	CASRDLAGGGEQFF
TRBV5-1	few	17	TRBJ2-5	CASMVGTSGGTQETQYF
TRBV5-4	few	17	TRBJ1-1	CASSLDERNRGLTEAFF
TRBV6-5	NA	16	TRBJ2-5	CASSYSAGITRETQYF
TRBV28	few	16	TRBJ2-5	CASSLGRLTAKETQYF
TRBV5-6	few	12	TRBJ2-7	CASSLGGDEQYF
TRBV2	few	14	TRBJ1-2	CASGDQGLGNGYTF
TRBV5-6	NA	15	TRBJ1-4	CASSSFVGWWEKLFF
TRBV29-1	NA	16	TRBJ2-2	CSVPYGAAGEGGELFF
TRBV4-3	NA	13	TRBJ2-7	CASSPGQDYEQYF
TRBV4-1	few	18	TRBJ2-3	CASSRNLISGGSTDTQYF
TRBV5-1	few	11	TRBJ2-3	CASSSLEEQYF
TRBV12-5	NA	13	TRBJ2-7	CASGLGTIYEQYF
TRBV6-5	NA	13	TRBJ1-5	CASSVNSNQPQHF
TRBV21-1	few	14	TRBJ1-5	CASAKDSPNQPQHF
TRBV7-2	NA	16	TRBJ2-7	CASSLVVGGVPYEQYF
TRBV2	NA	12	TRBJ2-5	CASSDRDRTQYF
TRBV10-3	few	20	TRBJ2-1	CAISDPSGLAGGPRGDEQFF